The 11 T cell receptor beta chains reported below all come from one sample, sequenced in a study of radiation and T cells in renal cell carcinoma (TCRdb year 2020). The intended sense of this specimen's time point label: blood 2 weeks post-SBRT. The treatment or condition label, as the study defines it: 15 Gy SBRT to primary tumor, nephrectomy 4 weeks later. Library preparation employed the immunoSEQ multiplex PCR assay. TCRdb limited this immuneACCESS table to in-frame rearrangements with V and J called. A share of clones is missing; checked studies link under half to unresolved V genes, and the rest is unexplained. Counted in this sample were some 120,000 clones; 70% to 90% of them appeared once. The ten biggest clones cover approximately 5.8% of the sample. Source: blood, taken from a patient whose treatment included radiotherapy and nephrectomy. The receptors here all came from a woman in her seventies with renal cell carcinoma.

The chain combines TRBV30 with TRBJ1-3; D unclear. CDR3 length equals 14 residues. Germline assignment: CDR1 GTSNPN and CDR2 SVGIG (reference sequence). Between the trimmed V and J ends, which lost 1 base and 1 base, there was a span of 8 bases. CDR3 in amino acids: CAWSAHSSGNTIYF. The CDR3 nucleotides read TGTGCCTGGAGTGCTCACTCGTCTGGAAACACCATATATTTT.

The chain joins TRBV14 to TRBJ2-7; no definite D call. The CDR3 is made up of 12 amino acids. Germline lookup yields CDR1 SGHDN and CDR2 FVKESK. V lost 3 bases, J lost 6 bases, and 9 bases lay in between. In nucleotides, the CDR3 is TGTGCCAGCAGCCACACCGCGACCGAGCAGTACTTC. This gives the protein CASSHTATEQYF.

The chain has TRBV9 and TRBJ2-7, with D perhaps matching TRBD2 (6 bases). Deletions cut 2 bases from V and 6 bases from J, with 9 bases between. Germline V gives CDR1 SGDLS, CDR2 YYNGEE. The CDR3 consists of 12 residues. This CDR3 reads CASSVGGSEQYF. The CDR3 nucleotides read TGTGCCAGCAGCGTTGGAGGGTCCGAGCAGTACTTC.

The chain recombines TRBV23-1 with TRBJ1-2; D remains ambiguous. TRBV23-1 counts as an open reading frame of uncertain function. Trimming pared 10 bases from V and 6 bases from J, leaving 18 bases between. The CDR3 has 13 residues. Here the CDR3 reads CANLRPLRDGYTF. The CDR3, as DNA: TGCGCCAACCTACGACCCCTGAGGGATGGCTACACCTTC.

The rearrangement joins TRBV7-6 to TRBJ2-7; D is possibly TRBD1 or TRBD2 (5 bases each). Per germline, CDR1 SGHVS and CDR2 FNYEAQ. This CDR3 is 15 amino acids long. V was pared by 3 bases and J by 2 bases, with 14 bases between. The CDR3 spells CASSLGGRGAYEQYF. The CDR3 bases are TGTGCCAGCAGCTTGGGCGGAAGGGGAGCCTACGAGCAGTACTTC.

The J gene is TRBJ2-1, the V gene TRBV2; D possibly uses TRBD1 or TRBD2 (6 bases each). V was cut by 6 bases and J by 3 bases, with 12 bases left in between. Germline V gives CDR1 SNHLY, CDR2 FYNNEI. The length of the CDR3 is 14 residues. CDR3 DNA: TGTGCCAGCAGGGGGGGCACCTTCTACAATGAGCAGTTCTTC. Its translation: CASRGGTFYNEQFF.

J is TRBJ2-5 and V is TRBV9; TRBD1 might be the D (5 bases). Between the trimmed V and J ends, which lost 4 bases and 5 bases, there was a span of 15 bases. The CDR3 spans 14 residues. CDR1 and CDR2 from the germline V gene are SGDLS and YYNGEE. CDR3 residues: CASSKGQTVETQYF. Written as DNA, the CDR3 is TGTGCCAGCAGCAAAGGTCAGACAGTCGAGACCCAGTACTTC.

DNA for the CDR3: TGTGCCAGCAGCGTAATAACAGGGGGCGCGATCACTGAAGCTTTCTTT. This translates into CASSVITGGAITEAFF. The chain combines TRBV9 with TRBJ1-1, with TRBD1 matching over 9 bases. Germline V gene data show CDR1 as SGDLS and CDR2 as YYNGEE. V lost 1 base to trimming and J lost 4 bases; unmatched junction nucleotides: 8. This CDR3 is built from 16 residues.

This chain links TRBV7-2 with TRBJ2-5; D call uncertain. V lost 3 bases and J lost 4, with 6 bases in between. CDR1 is SGHTA and CDR2 is FQGNSA in the germline V gene. CDR3 length equals 12 residues. Here the CDR3 DNA reads TGTGCCAGCAGCTTCCCGGGAGAGACCCAGTACTTC. Its translation is CASSFPGETQYF.

The chain links TRBV25-1 to TRBJ2-3; 11 bases are a match to TRBD2. The CDR3 runs to 16 residues. V lost 2 bases to trimming and J lost 5 bases; unmatched junction nucleotides: 6. Germline V gene sequence: CDR1 MGHDK, CDR2 SYGVNS. The CDR3 coding sequence is TGTGCCAGCAGTGAACCGGTAGCGGGGGGGAAAGATACGCAGTATTTT. This encodes CASSEPVAGGKDTQYF.

The chain is built from TRBV2 and TRBJ2-7; 7 bases fit TRBD1. Germline V CDR1 and CDR2: SNHLY, FYNNEI. The CDR3 length is 14 residues. V dropped 4 bases and J dropped 0; count of bases not matched to a gene: 3. CDR3 sequence: CASSVAGGSYEQYF. CDR3 DNA: TGTGCCAGCAGTGTAGCAGGGGGCTCCTACGAGCAGTACTTC.